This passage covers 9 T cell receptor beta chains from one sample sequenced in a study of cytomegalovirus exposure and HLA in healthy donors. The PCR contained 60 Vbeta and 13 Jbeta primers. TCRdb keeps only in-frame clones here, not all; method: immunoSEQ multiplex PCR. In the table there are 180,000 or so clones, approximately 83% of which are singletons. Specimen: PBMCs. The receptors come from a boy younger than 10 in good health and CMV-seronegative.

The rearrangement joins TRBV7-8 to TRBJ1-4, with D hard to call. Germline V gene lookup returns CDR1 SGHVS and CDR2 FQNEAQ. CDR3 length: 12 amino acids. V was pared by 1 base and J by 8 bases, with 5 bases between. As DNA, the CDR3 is TGTGCCAGCAGCTTAGGGCAGGAAAAACTGTTTTTT. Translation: CASSLGQEKLFF.

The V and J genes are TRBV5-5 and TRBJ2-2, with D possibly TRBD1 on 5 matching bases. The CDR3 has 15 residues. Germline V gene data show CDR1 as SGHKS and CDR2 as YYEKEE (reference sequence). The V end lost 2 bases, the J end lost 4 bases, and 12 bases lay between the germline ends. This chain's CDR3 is CASSFLQGTTGELFF. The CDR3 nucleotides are TGTGCCAGCAGCTTTCTGCAGGGCACCACCGGGGAGCTGTTTTTT.

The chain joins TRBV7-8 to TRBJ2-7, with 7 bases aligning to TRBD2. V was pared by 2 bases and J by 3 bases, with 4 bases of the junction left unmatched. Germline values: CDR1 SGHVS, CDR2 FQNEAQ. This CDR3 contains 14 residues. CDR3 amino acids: CASSLREGSYEQYF. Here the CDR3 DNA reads TGTGCCAGCAGCTTAAGGGAGGGTAGCTACGAGCAGTACTTC. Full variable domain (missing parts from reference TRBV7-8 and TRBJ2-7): GAGVSQSPRYKVAKRGQDVALRCDPISGHVSLFWYQQALGQGPEFLTYFQNEAQLDKSGLPSDRFFAERPEGSVSTLKIQRTQQEDSAVYLCASSLREGSYEQYFGPGTRLTVT.

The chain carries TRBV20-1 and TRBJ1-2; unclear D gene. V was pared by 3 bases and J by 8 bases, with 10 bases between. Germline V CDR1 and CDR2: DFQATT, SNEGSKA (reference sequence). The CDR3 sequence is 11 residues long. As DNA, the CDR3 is TGCAGTGCTAGTGGCAACGTAGGCTACACCTTC. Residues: CSASGNVGYTF.

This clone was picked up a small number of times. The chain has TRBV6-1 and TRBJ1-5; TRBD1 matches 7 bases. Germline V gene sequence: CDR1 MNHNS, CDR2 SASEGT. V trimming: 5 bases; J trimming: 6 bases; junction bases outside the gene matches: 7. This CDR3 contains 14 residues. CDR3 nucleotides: TGTGCCAGCAGTCCCCCGACAGGGCCTCAGCCCCAGCATTTT. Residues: CASSPPTGPQPQHF.

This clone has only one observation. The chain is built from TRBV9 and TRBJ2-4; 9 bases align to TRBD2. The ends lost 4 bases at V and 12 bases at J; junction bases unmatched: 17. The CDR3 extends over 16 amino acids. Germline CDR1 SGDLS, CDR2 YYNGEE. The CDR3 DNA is TGTGCCAGCAGCCCCCGGGGAGCGGGGGGCATACAGACTCAGTACTTC. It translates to CASSPRGAGGIQTQYF.

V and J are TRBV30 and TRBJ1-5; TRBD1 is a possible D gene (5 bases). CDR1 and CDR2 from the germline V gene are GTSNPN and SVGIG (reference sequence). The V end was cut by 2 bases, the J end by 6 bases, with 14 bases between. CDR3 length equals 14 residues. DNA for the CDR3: TGTGCCTGGAGTCATGGGAGGGGAACTCAGCCCCAGCATTTT. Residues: CAWSHGRGTQPQHF.

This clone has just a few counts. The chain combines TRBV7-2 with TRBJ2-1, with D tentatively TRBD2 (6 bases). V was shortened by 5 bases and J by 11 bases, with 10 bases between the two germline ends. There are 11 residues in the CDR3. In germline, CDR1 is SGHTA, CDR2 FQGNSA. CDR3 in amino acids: CASSRRGKQFF. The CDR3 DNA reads TGTGCCAGCAGCCGCCGGGGGAAGCAGTTCTTC.

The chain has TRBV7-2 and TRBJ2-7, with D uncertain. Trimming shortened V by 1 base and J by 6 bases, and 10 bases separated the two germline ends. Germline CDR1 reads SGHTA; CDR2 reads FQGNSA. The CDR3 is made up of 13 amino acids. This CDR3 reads CASSLELVLEQYF. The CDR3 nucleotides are TGTGCCAGCAGCTTAGAACTCGTACTCGAGCAGTACTTC.